This TCR beta chain was recovered during a study of blood T cell repertoires in COVID-19. Some clones are missing from TCRdb's copy, which holds only in-frame ones; the method was immunoSEQ multiplex PCR. The sample holds fewer than 25,000 clones; 85% to 90% are singletons and the top ten take 11%. Unmatched junction bases numbered 0, after V lost 3 bases and J lost 2 bases. Germline lookup yields CDR1 MNHEY and CDR2 SMNVEV (reference sequence). The CDR3 sequence is 14 residues long. A few counts support this clone. The chain employs TRBV27 and TRBJ2-7, with 11 bases that match TRBD2. Sequenced: peripheral blood. The TCR was taken from a human donor in a cohort sampled during active COVID-19. CDR3 DNA: TGTGCCAGCAGTTTTAGCGGGAGGGCCTACGAGCAGTACTTC. Translated, it gives CASSFSGRAYEQYF.